This T cell receptor beta chain was captured by sequencing in a study of CDR3 diversity in severe acne. TCRdb processed the PCR reads anew with MiXCR; each CDR3 protein has one entry. Of fewer than 90,000 distinct CDR3 sequences in the sample, around 49% are singletons; the top ten hold around 15%. This clonotype was seen many times. A much larger clone lies a single base off, so this may be a read error. The CDR3 is made up of 14 amino acids. Germline assignment: CDR1 DFQATT and CDR2 SNEGSKA (reference sequence). Sequenced sample: blood. This clonotype was obtained from a male donor in good health, without acne. This chain links TRBV20-1 with TRBJ1-6; D possibly corresponds to TRBD1 (6 bases). The CDR3 DNA sequence: TGCAGTGCTAGCTCAGGGGAGGGTAGTTCACCCTTCCACTTT. The encoded protein is CSASSGEGSSPFHF.